This T cell receptor (beta chain) was profiled in a study of human thymus T cells. Points from the study as a whole: Gene usage (both V and J) appeared biased in thymic and blood repertoires.

Worth noting for this clone: Its antigen is as yet unknown.

Samples came from healthy Finnish infants during open corrective cardiac surgery. A roughly 0.45-1 mL peripheral blood aliquot was taken intraoperatively from four of eight donors. Blood DNA came from all available leukocytes, not a fixed cell number. Sequenced by immunoSEQ multiplex PCR; TCRdb stores in-frame clones only, minus some. The table includes roughly 54,000 clones, approximately 95% detected once. The CDR3 sequence is 14 residues long. V was shortened by 4 bases and J by 2 bases, with 12 bases between the two germline ends. Germline-derived CDR1 and CDR2 are SGHAT and FQNNGV. This clonotype was sampled from a boy under two years old with a congenital heart defect but otherwise immunologically healthy. V is TRBV11-2 and J is TRBJ2-7, with D possibly matching TRBD2 (5 bases). Material: blood. The CDR3 coding sequence is TGTGCCAGCAGCTCCGGGGTCTTTCCCTACGAGCAGTACTTC. This translates into CASSSGVFPYEQYF.